These T cell receptor beta chains were read from a single sample in a study of cytomegalovirus exposure and HLA in healthy donors. Only in-frame clones appear in the TCRdb table, and some are missing; sequencing was by immunoSEQ multiplex PCR. Of over 130,000 clones in the sample, around 85% are singletons; the top ten hold around 1.3%. The sample consisted of PBMCs. Receptors originate from a female donor in good health and CMV-seronegative. The CDR3 runs from the conserved cysteine through the conserved F or W. The order of the fields is CDR3 protein, CDR3 DNA, D gene, J gene, V gene, clone size. D genes are given only for firm matches. Only part of the rows carry a size: once, few, many, or a class if the clone is expanded.

CASSWQSGEKLFF TGTGCCAGCAGCTGGCAAAGTGGTGAAAAACTGTTTTTT NA TRBJ1-4 TRBV11-2 once
CASSPGQGSDTQYF TGTGCCAGCTCACCGGGACAGGGATCAGATACGCAGTATTTT TRBD1 TRBJ2-3 TRBV18 NA
CAWGQVVGETQYF TGTGCATGGGGACAGGTCGTCGGGGAGACCCAGTACTTC TRBD1 TRBJ2-5 TRBV30 NA
CASSLDGLARYNEQFF TGTGCCAGCAGCTTAGACGGACTAGCGAGATACAATGAGCAGTTCTTC TRBD2 TRBJ2-1 TRBV11-2 few
CSVVWDSFSGEQYF TGCAGCGTTGTCTGGGACAGCTTTTCGGGGGAGCAGTACTTC TRBD1 TRBJ2-7 TRBV29-1 NA
CASSSDRGLNEKLFF TGTGCCAGCAGCTCTGACAGGGGCCTGAATGAAAAACTGTTTTTT TRBD1 TRBJ1-4 TRBV13 NA
CASSSGTGGRYYGYTF TGTGCCAGCAGTTCTGGGACAGGGGGGAGATACTATGGCTACACCTTC TRBD1 TRBJ1-2 TRBV6-5 NA
CAISVSPGAGANNEQFF TGTGCCATCAGCGTCTCCCCGGGGGCGGGAGCCAACAATGAGCAGTTCTTC NA TRBJ2-1 TRBV10-3 NA
CASSHLRDRRQGVSSYEQYF TGTGCCAGCAGCCATCTCCGGGACAGGAGGCAGGGTGTGTCCTCCTACGAGCAGTACTTC TRBD1 TRBJ2-7 TRBV5-4 NA
CASSLSQGRAYEQYF TGTGCCAGCAGTTTATCGCAGGGGAGAGCCTACGAGCAGTACTTC NA TRBJ2-7 TRBV27 few
CASSLEVSRTGELFF TGTGCCAGCAGCTTAGAAGTGAGTCGGACCGGGGAGCTGTTTTTT NA TRBJ2-2 TRBV7-2 NA
CASSQERTFNEQFF TGCGCCAGCAGCCAAGAAAGGACTTTCAATGAGCAGTTCTTC NA TRBJ2-1 TRBV4-1 NA
CASSSTNTGELFF TGCGCCAGCAGCTCCACGAACACCGGGGAGCTGTTTTTT NA TRBJ2-2 TRBV5-1 once
CASTPGGGTGELFF TGTGCCAGTACCCCCGGGGGGGGCACCGGGGAGCTGTTTTTT TRBD2 TRBJ2-2 TRBV19 NA
CASSVAGAVYEQYF TGTGCCAGCAGCGTAGCGGGAGCTGTTTACGAGCAGTACTTC NA TRBJ2-7 TRBV9 once
CASSPGQGNTEAFF TGTGCCAGCAGCCCTGGACAGGGGAACACTGAAGCTTTCTTT TRBD1 TRBJ1-1 TRBV5-4 NA
CASSDSPRDYGYTF TGTGCCAGCAGTGACTCCCCACGGGACTATGGCTACACCTTC NA TRBJ1-2 TRBV6-4 NA
CASSLAGTGDQETQYF TGCGCCAGCAGCTTGGCCGGGACAGGGGATCAAGAGACCCAGTACTTC TRBD1 TRBJ2-5 TRBV5-1 NA
CASSFRDYGYTF TGTGCCAGCAGCTTCAGGGACTATGGCTACACCTTC NA TRBJ1-2 TRBV7-9 NA
CATGQGRTEAFF TGTGCCACGGGACAGGGGAGGACTGAAGCTTTCTTT TRBD1 TRBJ1-1 TRBV6-5 NA
CASSEAGTGELFF TGTGCCAGCAGCGAAGCCGGGACAGGGGAGCTGTTTTTT NA TRBJ2-2 TRBV9 NA
CAISGTANSYEQYF TGTGCCATCAGCGGGACAGCAAACTCCTACGAGCAGTACTTC TRBD1 TRBJ2-7 TRBV10-3 few
CASSPGQGIYGYTF TGTGCCAGCAGCCCAGGACAGGGGATCTATGGCTACACCTTC TRBD1 TRBJ1-2 TRBV4-2 NA
CASSLSVAHEQYF TGTGCCAGCAGTTTATCGGTAGCGCATGAGCAGTACTTC NA TRBJ2-7 TRBV27 NA
CASSTGGNEQFF TGTGCCAGCAGCACCGGGGGAAATGAGCAGTTCTTC NA TRBJ2-1 TRBV11-3 NA
CASSRQGLNTEAFF TGTGCCAGCAGCCGACAGGGGCTGAACACTGAAGCTTTCTTT TRBD1 TRBJ1-1 TRBV5-4 NA
CASSQRQHEQFF TGTGCCAGCAGCCAACGACAACATGAGCAGTTCTTC NA TRBJ2-1 TRBV14 NA
CASKRALGSEQYF TGTGCCAGCAAGAGGGCGCTAGGCTCCGAGCAGTACTTC NA TRBJ2-7 TRBV2 NA
CASSLDLGTYTEAFF TGTGCCAGCAGCTTGGATTTAGGGACTTACACTGAAGCTTTCTTT NA TRBJ1-1 TRBV5-4 NA
CASSHPSYHYGYTF TGTGCCAGCAGCCACCCTAGCTATCACTATGGCTACACCTTC NA TRBJ1-2 TRBV4-2 once
CASSFGTSGQETQYF TGTGCCAGCAGCTTCGGGACTAGCGGCCAAGAGACCCAGTACTTC TRBD2 TRBJ2-5 TRBV9 NA
CASSFQETQYF TGTGCCAGCAGTTTTCAGGAGACCCAGTACTTC NA TRBJ2-5 TRBV27 NA
CASSLSLGDEKLFF TGTGCCAGCAGCCTCTCACTGGGAGATGAAAAACTGTTTTTT NA TRBJ1-4 TRBV7-9 NA
CASRGDRGNTEAFF TGTGCCAGCAGAGGGGACAGGGGAAACACTGAAGCTTTCTTT TRBD1 TRBJ1-1 TRBV6-5 few
CAWSLGADTEAFF TGTGCCTGGAGTCTGGGGGCCGACACTGAAGCTTTCTTT NA TRBJ1-1 TRBV30 NA
CASSPPIVGNTEAFF TGTGCCAGCAGCCCCCCTATAGTTGGGAACACTGAAGCTTTCTTT NA TRBJ1-1 TRBV7-8 once
CASSESGSGEQFF TGCGCCAGCAGCGAAAGCGGGAGCGGGGAGCAGTTCTTC TRBD2 TRBJ2-1 TRBV5-1 NA